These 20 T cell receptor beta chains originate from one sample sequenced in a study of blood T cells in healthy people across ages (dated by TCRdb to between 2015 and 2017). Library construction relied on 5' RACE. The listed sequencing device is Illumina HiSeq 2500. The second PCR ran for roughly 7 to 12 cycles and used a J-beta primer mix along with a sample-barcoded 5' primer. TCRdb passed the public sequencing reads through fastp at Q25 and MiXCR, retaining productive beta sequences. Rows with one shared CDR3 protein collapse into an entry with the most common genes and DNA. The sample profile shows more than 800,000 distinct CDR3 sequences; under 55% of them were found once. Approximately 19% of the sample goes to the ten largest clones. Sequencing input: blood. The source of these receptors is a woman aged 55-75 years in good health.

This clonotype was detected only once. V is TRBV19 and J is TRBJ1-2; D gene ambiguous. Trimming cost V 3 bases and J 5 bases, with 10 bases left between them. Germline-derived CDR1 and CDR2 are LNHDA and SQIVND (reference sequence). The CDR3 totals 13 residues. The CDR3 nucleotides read TGTGCCAGTAGTATTTTTCCGGAGTATGGCTACACCTTC. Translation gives CASSIFPEYGYTF.

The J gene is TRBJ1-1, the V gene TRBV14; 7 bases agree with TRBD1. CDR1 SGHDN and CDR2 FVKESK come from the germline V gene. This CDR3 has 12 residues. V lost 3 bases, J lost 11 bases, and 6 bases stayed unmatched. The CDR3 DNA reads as TGTGCCAGCAGCCAGGGCGACAGGGTGGCTTTCTTT. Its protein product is CASSQGDRVAFF.

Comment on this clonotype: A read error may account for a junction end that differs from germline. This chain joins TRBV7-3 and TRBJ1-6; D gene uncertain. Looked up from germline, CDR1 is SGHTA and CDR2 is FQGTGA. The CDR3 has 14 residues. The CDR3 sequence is CTSSTGLGNSPLHF. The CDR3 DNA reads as TGTACCAGCAGCACCGGGCTCGGAAATTCACCCCTCCACTTT.

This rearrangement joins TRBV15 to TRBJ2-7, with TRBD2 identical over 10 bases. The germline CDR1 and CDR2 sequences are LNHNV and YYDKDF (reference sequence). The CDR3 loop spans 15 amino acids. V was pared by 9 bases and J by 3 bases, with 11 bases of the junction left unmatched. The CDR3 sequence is CATGPRVAGGYEQYF. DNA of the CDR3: TGTGCCACAGGCCCCCGGGTAGCGGGAGGCTACGAGCAGTACTTC.

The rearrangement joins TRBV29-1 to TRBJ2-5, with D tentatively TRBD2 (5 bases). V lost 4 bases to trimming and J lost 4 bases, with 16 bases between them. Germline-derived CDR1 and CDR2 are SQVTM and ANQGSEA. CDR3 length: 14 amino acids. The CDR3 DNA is TGCAGCGTTGTGAGTCGAGCGGCTATAGAGACCCAGTACTTC. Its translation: CSVVSRAAIETQYF.

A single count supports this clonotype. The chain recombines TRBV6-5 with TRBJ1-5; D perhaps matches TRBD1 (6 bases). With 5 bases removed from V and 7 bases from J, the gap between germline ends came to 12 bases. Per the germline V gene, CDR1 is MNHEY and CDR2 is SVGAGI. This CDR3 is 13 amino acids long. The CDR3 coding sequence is TGTGCCAGCAGTCGCCGACAGGAACAGCCCCAGCATTTT. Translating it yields CASSRRQEQPQHF.

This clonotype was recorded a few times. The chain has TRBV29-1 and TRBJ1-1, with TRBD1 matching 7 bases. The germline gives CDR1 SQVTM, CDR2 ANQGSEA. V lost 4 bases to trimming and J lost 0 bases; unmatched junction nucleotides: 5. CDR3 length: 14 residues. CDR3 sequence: CSVAAGGMNTEAFF. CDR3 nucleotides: TGCAGCGTTGCGGCAGGGGGAATGAACACTGAAGCTTTCTTT.

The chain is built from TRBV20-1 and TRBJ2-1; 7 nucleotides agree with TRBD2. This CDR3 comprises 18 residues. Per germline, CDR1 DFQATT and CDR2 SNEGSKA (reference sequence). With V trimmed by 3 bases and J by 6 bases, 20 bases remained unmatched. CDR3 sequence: CSASPRGGSGCRPNEQFF. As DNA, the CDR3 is TGCAGTGCTAGCCCAAGGGGAGGTAGCGGGTGTAGGCCCAATGAGCAGTTCTTC.

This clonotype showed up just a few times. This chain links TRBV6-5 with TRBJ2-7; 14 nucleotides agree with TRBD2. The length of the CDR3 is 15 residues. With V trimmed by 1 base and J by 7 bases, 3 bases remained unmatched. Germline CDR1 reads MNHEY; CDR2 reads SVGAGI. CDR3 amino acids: CASSYWTSGRREQYF. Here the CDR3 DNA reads TGTGCCAGCAGTTACTGGACTAGCGGGAGGAGGGAGCAGTACTTC.

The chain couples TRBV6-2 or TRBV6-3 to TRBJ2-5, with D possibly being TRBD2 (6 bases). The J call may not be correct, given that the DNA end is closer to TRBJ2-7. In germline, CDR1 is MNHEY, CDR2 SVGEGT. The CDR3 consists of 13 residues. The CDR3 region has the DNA TGTGCCAGCAGTGCCGGGACTTTATACGAGCAGTACTTC. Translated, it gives CASSAGTLYEQYF.

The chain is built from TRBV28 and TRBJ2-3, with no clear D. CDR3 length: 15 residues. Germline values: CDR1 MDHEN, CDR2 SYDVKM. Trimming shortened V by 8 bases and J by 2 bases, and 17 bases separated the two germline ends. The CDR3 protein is CASCYLSRLTDTQYF. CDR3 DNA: TGTGCCAGCTGCTACCTAAGTCGGCTCACAGATACGCAGTATTTT.

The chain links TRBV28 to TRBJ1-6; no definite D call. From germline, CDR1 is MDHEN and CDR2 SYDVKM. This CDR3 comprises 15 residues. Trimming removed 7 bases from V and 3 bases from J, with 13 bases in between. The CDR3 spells CASIRVLGYNSPLHF. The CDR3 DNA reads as TGTGCCAGCATACGAGTTCTTGGCTATAATTCACCCCTCCACTTT.

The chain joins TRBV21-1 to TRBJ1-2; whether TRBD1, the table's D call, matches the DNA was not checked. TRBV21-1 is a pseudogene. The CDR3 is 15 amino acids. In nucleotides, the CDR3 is TGTGCCAGCAGCAACCGGGACAGTAGTATCTATGGCTACACCTTC. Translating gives CASSNRDSSIYGYTF.

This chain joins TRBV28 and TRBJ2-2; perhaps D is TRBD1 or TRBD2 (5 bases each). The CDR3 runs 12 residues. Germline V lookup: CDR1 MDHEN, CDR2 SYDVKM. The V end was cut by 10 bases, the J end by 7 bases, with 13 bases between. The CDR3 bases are TGTGCCATTACCCCTGGGGGCGGGGAGCTGTTTTTT. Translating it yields CAITPGGGELFF.

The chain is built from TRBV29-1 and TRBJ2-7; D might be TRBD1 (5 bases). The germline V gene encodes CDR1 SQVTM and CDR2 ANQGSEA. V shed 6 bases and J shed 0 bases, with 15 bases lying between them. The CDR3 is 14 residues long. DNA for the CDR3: TGCAGCGTGGGAAACAGGCGGTCCTCCTACGAGCAGTACTTC. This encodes CSVGNRRSSYEQYF.

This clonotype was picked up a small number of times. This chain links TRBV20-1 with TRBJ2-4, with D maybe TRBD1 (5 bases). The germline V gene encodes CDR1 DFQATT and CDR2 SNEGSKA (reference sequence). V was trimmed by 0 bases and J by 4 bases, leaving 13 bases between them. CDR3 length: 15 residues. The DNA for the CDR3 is TGCAGTGCTAGAGAAGTCAGGGTTGCTAAAAACATTCAGTACTTC. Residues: CSAREVRVAKNIQYF.

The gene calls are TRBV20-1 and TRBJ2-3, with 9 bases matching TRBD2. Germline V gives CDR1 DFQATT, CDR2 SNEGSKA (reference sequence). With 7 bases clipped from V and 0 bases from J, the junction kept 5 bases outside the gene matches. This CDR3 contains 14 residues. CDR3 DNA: TGCAGTGTATCTAGCGGGGCTAGCACAGATACGCAGTATTTT. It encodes CSVSSGASTDTQYF.

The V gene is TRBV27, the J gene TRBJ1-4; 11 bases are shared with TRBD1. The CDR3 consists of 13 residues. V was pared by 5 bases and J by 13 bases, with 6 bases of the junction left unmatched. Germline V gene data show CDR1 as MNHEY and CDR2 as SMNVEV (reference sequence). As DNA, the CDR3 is TGTGCCAGCAGTACAGCCGGGACAGGGGGACTGTTTTTT. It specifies CASSTAGTGGLFF.

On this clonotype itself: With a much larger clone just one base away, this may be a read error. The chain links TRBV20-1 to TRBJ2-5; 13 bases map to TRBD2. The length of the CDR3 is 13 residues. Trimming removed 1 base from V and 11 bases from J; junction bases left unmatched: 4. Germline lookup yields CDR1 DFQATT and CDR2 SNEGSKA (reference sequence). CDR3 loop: CSARGTSGSGQYF. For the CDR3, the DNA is TGCAGTGCTAGAGGGACTAGCGGGAGTGGGCAGTACTTC.

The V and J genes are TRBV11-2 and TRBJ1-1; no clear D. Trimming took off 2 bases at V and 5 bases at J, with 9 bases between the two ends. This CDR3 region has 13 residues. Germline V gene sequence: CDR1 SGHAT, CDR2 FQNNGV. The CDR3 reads CASSLSDGTEAFF. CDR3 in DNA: TGTGCCAGCAGCTTATCCGACGGAACTGAAGCTTTCTTT.